This T cell receptor (beta chain) is from a study of blood T cell repertoires in COVID-19. Overall study context: Sources were T cells, B-cell-depleted T cells, or PBMCs; the material itself was cDNA or gDNA.

The data were produced by immunoSEQ multiplex PCR, yet TCRdb's version contains in-frame clones alone and is incomplete. The data contain roughly 180,000 clones, 70% to 90% of them singletons. This receptor was obtained from a man aged 65 to 79 with active or convalescent COVID-19. Material: peripheral blood.

CDR3 sequence: CARPGLAGGPNTGELFF. The CDR3 nucleotides read TGTGCCAGACCGGGACTAGCGGGAGGGCCGAACACCGGGGAGCTGTTTTTT. This rearrangement joins TRBV7-2 to TRBJ2-2, with TRBD2 identical over 16 bases. The CDR3 sequence is 17 residues long. Germline values: CDR1 SGHTA, CDR2 FQGNSA. V lost 9 bases, J lost 0 bases, and 4 bases stayed unmatched.